This TCR beta chain derives from a study of blood T cell repertoires in COVID-19. On the study more broadly: Nucleic acid was either cDNA or gDNA, and it came from T cells, B-cell-depleted T cells, or PBMCs.

The germline V gene encodes CDR1 SGHTA and CDR2 FQGNSA. With V trimmed by 2 bases and J by 7 bases, 3 bases remained unmatched. There are 15 residues in the CDR3. As originally analysed: For nucleated cells, counts were estimated from reference gene primer amplification. Only in-frame clones appear in the TCRdb table, and some are missing; sequencing was by immunoSEQ multiplex PCR. That table furnishes V, J and clone size, whereas the DNA furnished D and trimming. The sample has 150,000 or so clones; roughly 91% are singletons. The source of this sequence is a man between 60 and 70 years old with active or convalescent COVID-19. The sample consisted of peripheral blood. The rearrangement uses TRBV7-2 and TRBJ2-1; the match to TRBD2 covers 12 bases. Here the CDR3 DNA reads TGTGCCAGCAGCTTACCTACTAGCGGGAGGAATGAGCAGTTCTTC. Encoded protein: CASSLPTSGRNEQFF.